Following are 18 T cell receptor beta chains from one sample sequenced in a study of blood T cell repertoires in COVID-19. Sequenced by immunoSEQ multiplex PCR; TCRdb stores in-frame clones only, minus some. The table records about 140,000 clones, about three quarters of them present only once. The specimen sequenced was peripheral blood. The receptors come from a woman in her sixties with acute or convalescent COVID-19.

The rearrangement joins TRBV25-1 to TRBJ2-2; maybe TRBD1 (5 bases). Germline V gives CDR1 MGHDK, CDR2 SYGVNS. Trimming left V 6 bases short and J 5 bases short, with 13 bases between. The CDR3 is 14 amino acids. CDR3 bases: TGTGCCAGCAGGCTTGGGGCAGGGACCGGGGAGCTGTTTTTT. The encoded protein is CASRLGAGTGELFF. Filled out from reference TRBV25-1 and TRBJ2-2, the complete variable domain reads EADIYQTPRYLVIGTGKKITLECSQTMGHDKMYWYQQDPGMELHLIHYSYGVNSTEKGDLSSESTVSRIRTEHFPLTLESARPSHTSQYLCASRLGAGTGELFFGEGSRLTVL.

The CDR3, as DNA: TGCGCCAGCAGCCAAAAGGGACTACAGGGCTCTGGAAACACCATATATTTT. Its translation is CASSQKGLQGSGNTIYF. The chain combines TRBV4-1 with TRBJ1-3; D might be TRBD1 (6 bases). There are 17 residues in the CDR3. Per germline, CDR1 MGHRA and CDR2 YSYEKL. The V gene lost 2 bases and the J gene lost 0 bases, with 14 bases spanning the gap.

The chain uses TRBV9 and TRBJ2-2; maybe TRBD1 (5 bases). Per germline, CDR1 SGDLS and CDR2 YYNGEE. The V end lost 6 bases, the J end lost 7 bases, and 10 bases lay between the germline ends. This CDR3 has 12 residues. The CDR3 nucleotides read TGTGCCAGCATGGGTCAGGGCGGGGAGCTGTTTTTT. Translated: CASMGQGGELFF.

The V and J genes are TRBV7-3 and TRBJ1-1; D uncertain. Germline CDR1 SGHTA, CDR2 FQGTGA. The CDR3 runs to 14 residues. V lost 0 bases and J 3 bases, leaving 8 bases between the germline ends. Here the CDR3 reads CASSLTNQDTEAFF. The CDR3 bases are TGTGCCAGCAGCTTAACTAATCAGGACACTGAAGCTTTCTTT.

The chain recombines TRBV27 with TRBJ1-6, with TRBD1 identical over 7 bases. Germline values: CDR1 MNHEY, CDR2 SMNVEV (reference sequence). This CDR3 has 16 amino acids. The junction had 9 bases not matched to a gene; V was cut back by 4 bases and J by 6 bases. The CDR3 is CASSSLLQGSNSPLHF. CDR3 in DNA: TGTGCCAGCAGTTCGTTACTACAGGGGAGTAATTCACCCCTCCACTTT.

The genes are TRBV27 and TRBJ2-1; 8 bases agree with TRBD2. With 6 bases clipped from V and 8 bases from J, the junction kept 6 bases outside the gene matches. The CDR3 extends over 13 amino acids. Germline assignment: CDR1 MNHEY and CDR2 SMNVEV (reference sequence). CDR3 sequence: CASSVSGKYEQFF. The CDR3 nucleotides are TGTGCCAGCAGCGTTAGCGGGAAGTATGAGCAGTTCTTC.

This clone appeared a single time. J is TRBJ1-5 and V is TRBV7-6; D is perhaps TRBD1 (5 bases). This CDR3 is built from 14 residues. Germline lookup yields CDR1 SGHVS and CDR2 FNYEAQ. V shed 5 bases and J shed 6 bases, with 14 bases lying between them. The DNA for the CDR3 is TGTGCCAGCAGCCCAGACAGCGGGTTTCAGCCCCAGCATTTT. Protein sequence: CASSPDSGFQPQHF.

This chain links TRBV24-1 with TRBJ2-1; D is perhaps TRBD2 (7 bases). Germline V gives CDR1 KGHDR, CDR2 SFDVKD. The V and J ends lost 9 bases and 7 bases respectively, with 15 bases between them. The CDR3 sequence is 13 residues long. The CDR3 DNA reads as TGTGCCACCTCAAGGGGGGGGCAGAATGAGCAGTTCTTC. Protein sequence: CATSRGGQNEQFF.

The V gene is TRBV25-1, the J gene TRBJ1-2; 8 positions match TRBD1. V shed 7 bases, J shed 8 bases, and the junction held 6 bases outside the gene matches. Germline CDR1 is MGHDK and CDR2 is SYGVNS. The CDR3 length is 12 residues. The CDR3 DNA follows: TGTGCCAGCATGGACAGGGTTTGGGGCTACACCTTC. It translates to CASMDRVWGYTF.

In DNA form, the CDR3 reads TGTGCCAGCATAAGCGCGACCCTCGGGGCCAACGTCCTGACTTTC. It codes for CASISATLGANVLTF. J is TRBJ2-6 and V is TRBV6-5; D is ambiguous. The CDR3 has 15 residues. Germline V CDR1 and CDR2: MNHEY, SVGAGI. Trimming removed 7 bases at V and 4 bases at J, with 14 bases between.

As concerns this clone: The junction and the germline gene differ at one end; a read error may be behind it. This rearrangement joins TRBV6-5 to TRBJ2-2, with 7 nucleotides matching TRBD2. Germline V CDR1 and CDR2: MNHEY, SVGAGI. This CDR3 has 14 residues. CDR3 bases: TGTGCCACGACGGGACTAACGAAAACCGGGGAGCTGTTTTTT. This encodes CATTGLTKTGELFF.

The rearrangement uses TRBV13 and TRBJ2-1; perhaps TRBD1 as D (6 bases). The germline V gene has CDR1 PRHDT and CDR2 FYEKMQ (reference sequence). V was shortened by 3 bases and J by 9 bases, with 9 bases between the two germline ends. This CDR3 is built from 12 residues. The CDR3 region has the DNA TGTGCCAGCAGCTTCAGAGGGGGTGAGCAGTTCTTC. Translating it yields CASSFRGGEQFF.

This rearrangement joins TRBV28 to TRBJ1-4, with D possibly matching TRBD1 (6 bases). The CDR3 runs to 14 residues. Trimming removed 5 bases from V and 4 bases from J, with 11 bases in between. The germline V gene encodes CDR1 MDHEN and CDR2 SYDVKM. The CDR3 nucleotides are TGTGCCAGCAGTCAGACAGGAGTTAATGAAAAACTGTTTTTT. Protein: CASSQTGVNEKLFF.

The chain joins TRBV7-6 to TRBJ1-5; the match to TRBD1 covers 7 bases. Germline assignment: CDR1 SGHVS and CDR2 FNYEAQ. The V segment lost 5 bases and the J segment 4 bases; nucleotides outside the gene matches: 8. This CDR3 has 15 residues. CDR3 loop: CASSRTGDLNQPQHF. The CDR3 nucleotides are TGTGCCAGCAGCCGGACAGGAGACCTAAATCAGCCCCAGCATTTT.

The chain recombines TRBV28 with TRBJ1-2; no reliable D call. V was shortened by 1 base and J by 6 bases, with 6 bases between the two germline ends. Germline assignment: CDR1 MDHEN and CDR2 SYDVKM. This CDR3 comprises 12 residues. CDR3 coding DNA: TGTGCCAGCAGTTTATACCTAAATGGCTACACCTTC. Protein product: CASSLYLNGYTF.

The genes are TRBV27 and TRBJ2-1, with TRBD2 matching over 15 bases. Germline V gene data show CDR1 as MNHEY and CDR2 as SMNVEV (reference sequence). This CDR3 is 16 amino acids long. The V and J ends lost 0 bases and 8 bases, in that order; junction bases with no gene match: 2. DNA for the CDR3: TGTGCCAGCAGTTTATCTGGACTAGCGGGAGGGGATGAGCAGTTCTTC. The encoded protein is CASSLSGLAGGDEQFF.

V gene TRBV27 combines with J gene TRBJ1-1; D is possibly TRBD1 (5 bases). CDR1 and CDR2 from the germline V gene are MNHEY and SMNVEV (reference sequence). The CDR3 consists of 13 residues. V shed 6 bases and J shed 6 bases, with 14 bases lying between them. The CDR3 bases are TGTGCCAGCAGCTCTCAGGGAACGCCTGAAGCTTTCTTT. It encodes CASSSQGTPEAFF.

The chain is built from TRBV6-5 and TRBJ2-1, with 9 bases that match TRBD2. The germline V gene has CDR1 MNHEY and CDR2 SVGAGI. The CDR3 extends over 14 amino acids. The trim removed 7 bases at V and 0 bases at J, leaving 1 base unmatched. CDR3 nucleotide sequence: TGTGCCAGCATTAGCGGGAGCTCCTACAATGAGCAGTTCTTC. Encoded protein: CASISGSSYNEQFF.